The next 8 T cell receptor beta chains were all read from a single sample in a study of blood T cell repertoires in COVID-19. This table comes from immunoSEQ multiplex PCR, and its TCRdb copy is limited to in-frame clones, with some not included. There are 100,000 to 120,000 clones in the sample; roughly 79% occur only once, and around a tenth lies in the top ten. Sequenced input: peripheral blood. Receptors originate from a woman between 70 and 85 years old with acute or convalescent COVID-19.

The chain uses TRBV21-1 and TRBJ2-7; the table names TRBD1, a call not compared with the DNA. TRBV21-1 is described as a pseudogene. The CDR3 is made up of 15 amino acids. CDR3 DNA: TGTGCCAGCAGCAAAGTTGTACAGGTTCACTACGAGCAGTACTTC. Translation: CASSKVVQVHYEQYF.

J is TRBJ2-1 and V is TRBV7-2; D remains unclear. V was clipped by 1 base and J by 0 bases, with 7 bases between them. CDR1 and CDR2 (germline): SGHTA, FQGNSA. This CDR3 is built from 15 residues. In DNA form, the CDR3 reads TGTGCCAGCAGCTTAGACTGGAGCTCCTACAATGAGCAGTTCTTC. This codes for CASSLDWSSYNEQFF.

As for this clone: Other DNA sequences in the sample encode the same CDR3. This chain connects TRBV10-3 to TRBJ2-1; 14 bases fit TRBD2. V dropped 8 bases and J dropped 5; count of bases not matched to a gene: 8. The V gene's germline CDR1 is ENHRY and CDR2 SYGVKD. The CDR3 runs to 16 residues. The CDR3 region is CAIRGTSGSDDNEQFF. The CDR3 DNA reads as TGTGCCATCCGGGGGACTAGCGGGAGTGACGACAATGAGCAGTTCTTC.

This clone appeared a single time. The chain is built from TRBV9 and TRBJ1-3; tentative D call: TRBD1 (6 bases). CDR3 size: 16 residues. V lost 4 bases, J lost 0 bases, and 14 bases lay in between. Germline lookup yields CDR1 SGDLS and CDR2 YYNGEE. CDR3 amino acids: CASSYRQATSGNTIYF. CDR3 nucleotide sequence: TGTGCCAGCAGCTATAGACAGGCGACCTCTGGAAACACCATATATTTT.

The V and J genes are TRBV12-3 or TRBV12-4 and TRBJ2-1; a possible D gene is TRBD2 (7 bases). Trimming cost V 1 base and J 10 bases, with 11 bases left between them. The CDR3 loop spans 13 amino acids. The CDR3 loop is CASSLDGGGEQFF. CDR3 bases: TGTGCCAGCAGTTTAGATGGGGGGGGCGAGCAGTTCTTC.

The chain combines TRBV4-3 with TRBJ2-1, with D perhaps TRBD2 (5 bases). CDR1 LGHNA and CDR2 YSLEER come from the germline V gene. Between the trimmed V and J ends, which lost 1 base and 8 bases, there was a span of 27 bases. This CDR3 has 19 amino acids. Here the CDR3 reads CASSQGFNPGSQWIDEQFF. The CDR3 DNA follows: TGCGCCAGCAGCCAAGGCTTCAACCCTGGGAGTCAGTGGATCGATGAGCAGTTCTTC.

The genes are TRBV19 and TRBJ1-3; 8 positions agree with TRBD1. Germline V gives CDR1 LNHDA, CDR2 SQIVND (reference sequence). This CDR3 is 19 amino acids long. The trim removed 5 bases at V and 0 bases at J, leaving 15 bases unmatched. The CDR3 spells CASSAGQGPKGISGNTIYF. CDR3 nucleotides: TGTGCCAGTAGTGCCGGACAGGGACCTAAGGGCATCTCTGGAAACACCATATATTTT.

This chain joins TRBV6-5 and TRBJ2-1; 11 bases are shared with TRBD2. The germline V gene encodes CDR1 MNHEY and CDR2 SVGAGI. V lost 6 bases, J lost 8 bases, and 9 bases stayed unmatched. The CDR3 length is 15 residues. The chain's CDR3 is CASSRTGTSGYEQFF. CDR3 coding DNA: TGTGCCAGCAGCCGTACCGGGACTAGCGGCTATGAGCAGTTCTTC.